This T cell receptor beta chain emerged from a study of blood T cell repertoires in COVID-19. Study details: Acute and convalescent COVID-19 samples came from the United States, Italy and Spain. T cells, B-cell-depleted T cells, or PBMCs supplied cDNA or gDNA.

This clone was found once. An end of the junction does not agree with germline; a read error may underlie this. Per the original data handling: Amplification of reference gene primers was used by the study to estimate nucleated cell counts. Some clones are missing from TCRdb's copy, which holds only in-frame ones; the method was immunoSEQ multiplex PCR. That table supplies the V and J calls and clone size; D and trimming were determined from the DNA. The table lists about 140,000 clones, over 75% of them singletons. The source of this sequence is a human donor in a cohort sampled during active COVID-19. What was sequenced was peripheral blood.

Written as DNA, the CDR3 is TGTGCCAGCAGTCACTCACTAGCGGGAGGGGGGGATGAGCAGTTCTTC. This codes for CASSHSLAGGGDEQFF. The chain is built from TRBV6-6 and TRBJ2-1, with 13 positions matching TRBD2. Germline CDR1 is MNHNY and CDR2 is SVGAGI (reference sequence). The CDR3 consists of 16 residues.